One sample yielded the 27 T cell receptor beta chains listed below, sequenced in a study of CD8 T cells in Susac syndrome. RNA totalling roughly 0.45 to 1 ug underwent reverse transcription with random hexamers. TCRdb processed the immunoSEQ multiplex PCR reads anew with MiXCR; each CDR3 protein has one entry. Among a few hundred thousand distinct CDR3 sequences, 95% were seen once, and the ten largest hold 0.08% to 0.095%. The sample consisted of CD4+ T cells from PBMCs. The receptors come from a human donor with multiple sclerosis.

The chain has TRBV20-1 and TRBJ2-1; 8 bases agree with TRBD2. Germline V gives CDR1 DFQATT, CDR2 SNEGSKA (reference sequence). The CDR3 loop spans 15 amino acids. Trimming cost V 0 bases and J 3 bases; bases outside gene matches: 4. The CDR3 bases are TGCAGTGCTAGAGACCCCGGGAGGGTCTACAATGAGCAGTTCTTC. Residues: CSARDPGRVYNEQFF.

The table lists this clonotype with a count of one. This chain connects TRBV5-1 to TRBJ2-7, with D unclear. This CDR3 spans 15 amino acids. With 4 bases removed from V and 2 bases from J, the gap between germline ends came to 16 bases. Germline loops: CDR1 SGHRS, CDR2 YFSETQ. DNA of the CDR3: TGCGCCAGCAGCCAGAAGCCAGACAAAACCTACGAGCAGTACTTC. Protein sequence: CASSQKPDKTYEQYF.

The table lists this clonotype with a count of one. The V and J genes are TRBV30 and TRBJ2-1; TRBD2 aligns across 10 bases. Germline lookup yields CDR1 GTSNPN and CDR2 SVGIG (reference sequence). With 2 bases clipped from V and 9 bases from J, the junction kept 4 bases outside the gene matches. The CDR3 spans 13 residues. The CDR3 DNA reads as TGTGCCTGGAGTCCGGGACTAGCGTTTGAGCAGTTCTTC. It codes for CAWSPGLAFEQFF. Based on the CDR3 plus reference TRBV30 and TRBJ2-1, the full variable domain is SQTIHQWPATLVQPVGSPLSLECTVEGTSNPNLYWYRQAAGRGLQLLFYSVGIGQISSEVPQNLSASRPQDRQFILSSKKLLLSDSGFYLCAWSPGLAFEQFFGPGTRLTVL.

The V call is TRBV5-1, the J call TRBJ2-2, with 8 bases that match TRBD1. The junction had 10 bases not matched to a gene; V was cut back by 1 base and J by 5 bases. Germline CDR1 SGHRS, CDR2 YFSETQ. The CDR3 contains 17 residues. The CDR3 here is CASSLNRGLGSTGELFF. CDR3 nucleotides: TGCGCCAGCAGCTTGAACAGGGGGTTAGGTTCGACCGGGGAGCTGTTTTTT. Full variable domain (remainder filled in from reference TRBV5-1 and TRBJ2-2): KAGVTQTPRYLIKTRGQQVTLSCSPISGHRSVSWYQQTPGQGLQFLFEYFSETQRNKGNFPGRFSGRQFSNSRSEMNVSTLELGDSALYLCASSLNRGLGSTGELFFGEGSRLTVL.

V is TRBV7-2 and J is TRBJ2-7, with D hard to call. Germline V gene sequence: CDR1 SGHTA, CDR2 FQGNSA. This CDR3 region has 15 residues. V lost 1 base and J lost 2, with 12 bases in between. The CDR3 loop reads CASSLVGPNAYEQYF. The CDR3 region has the DNA TGTGCCAGCAGCTTAGTAGGACCGAATGCCTACGAGCAGTACTTC.

The chain is built from TRBV20-1 and TRBJ2-7; D is perhaps TRBD1 (7 bases). Trimming shortened V by 6 bases and J by 4 bases, and 16 bases separated the two germline ends. Germline V gives CDR1 DFQATT, CDR2 SNEGSKA (reference sequence). This CDR3 has 13 amino acids. Here the CDR3 reads CSAQRQGLYEQYF. Written as DNA, the CDR3 is TGCAGTGCCCAGCGACAGGGACTTTACGAGCAGTACTTC.

The chain links TRBV12-3 or TRBV12-4 to TRBJ2-3, with 7 positions matching TRBD1. J lost 3 bases, V lost 4 bases, and 1 base had no gene match. The CDR3 spans 13 residues. This CDR3 is CASSSGQTDTQYF. The CDR3 bases are TGTGCCAGCAGTTCGGGACAGACAGATACGCAGTATTTT.

This clonotype showed up just once. The genes are TRBV20-1 and TRBJ2-7, with 7 bases lining up with TRBD1. The CDR3 is 14 residues long. V trimming: 4 bases; J trimming: 0 bases; junction bases outside the gene matches: 6. Germline values: CDR1 DFQATT, CDR2 SNEGSKA (reference sequence). The CDR3 DNA is TGCAGTGCTAATCCGGGACAGAGCTCCTACGAGCAGTACTTC. Its protein product is CSANPGQSSYEQYF.

This chain links TRBV29-1 with TRBJ2-7, with 8 bases matching TRBD1. The germline gives CDR1 SQVTM, CDR2 ANQGSEA. This CDR3 comprises 12 residues. V was pared by 5 bases and J by 2 bases, with 2 bases of the junction left unmatched. CDR3 in DNA: TGCAGCGTTAGGACAGGGCCCTACGAGCAGTACTTC. It encodes CSVRTGPYEQYF.

The rearrangement joins TRBV10-3 to TRBJ1-5, with 8 bases matching TRBD1. The germline CDR1 and CDR2 sequences are ENHRY and SYGVKD. CDR3 size: 14 residues. The trim removed 11 bases at V and 4 bases at J, leaving 10 bases unmatched. The CDR3 here is CAVGGQAKNQPQHF. The CDR3 nucleotides are TGTGCCGTGGGGGGACAGGCGAAGAATCAGCCCCAGCATTTT.

The genes are TRBV7-2 and TRBJ1-6; D is perhaps TRBD1 (6 bases). Germline V gives CDR1 SGHTA, CDR2 FQGNSA. The CDR3 totals 13 residues. Between the trimmed V and J ends, which lost 5 bases and 10 bases, there was a span of 12 bases. The CDR3 DNA is TGTGCCAGCAGCCCCTACAGGGACTCACCCCTCCACTTT. Its translation is CASSPYRDSPLHF.

The genes are TRBV18 and TRBJ1-5; perhaps TRBD1 as D (6 bases). The V gene's germline CDR1 is KGHSH and CDR2 LQKENI. V was shortened by 6 bases and J by 7 bases, with 13 bases between the two germline ends. This CDR3 is 13 amino acids long. CDR3 amino acids: CASSPNRAQPQHF. The DNA of the CDR3 is TGTGCCAGCTCCCCAAACAGGGCCCAGCCCCAGCATTTT.

The rearrangement uses TRBV6-1 and TRBJ2-6; D possibly corresponds to TRBD1 (6 bases). Deletions cut 4 bases from V and 2 bases from J, with 9 bases between. In germline, CDR1 is MNHNS, CDR2 SASEGT. CDR3 size: 15 residues. The CDR3 region is CASSATGTGANVLTF. The CDR3 DNA reads as TGTGCCAGCAGTGCTACAGGGACTGGGGCCAACGTCCTGACTTTC.

This chain uses TRBV15 with TRBJ2-1; 8 positions match TRBD2. The CDR3 length is 16 residues. V lost 3 bases and J lost 3; bases outside the gene matches: 7. From germline, CDR1 is LNHNV and CDR2 YYDKDF (reference sequence). This CDR3 reads CATSREAGVFYNEQFF. The CDR3, as DNA: TGTGCCACCAGCAGGGAAGCGGGAGTGTTCTACAATGAGCAGTTCTTC. Drawing the rest from reference TRBV15 and TRBJ2-1, the complete variable domain is DAMVIQNPRYQVTQFGKPVTLSCSQTLNHNVMYWYQQKSSQAPKLLFHYYDKDFNNEADTPDNFQSRRPNTSFCFLDIRSPGLGDTAMYLCATSREAGVFYNEQFFGPGTRLTVL.

The chain employs TRBV9 and TRBJ2-3; 10 bases map to TRBD2. The trim removed 0 bases at V and 1 base at J, leaving 2 bases unmatched. This CDR3 spans 16 amino acids. In germline, CDR1 is SGDLS, CDR2 YYNGEE. CDR3 residues: CASSVVLAGGTDTQYF. CDR3 DNA sequence: TGTGCCAGCAGCGTAGTGCTAGCGGGGGGCACAGATACGCAGTATTTT.

The chain couples TRBV28 to TRBJ2-1; D unresolved. Trimming took 2 bases from V and 0 from J, leaving 11 bases between them. This CDR3 has 16 residues. Germline lookup yields CDR1 MDHEN and CDR2 SYDVKM. In DNA form, the CDR3 reads TGTGCCAGCAGTTTACCGATAATGTACTCCTACAATGAGCAGTTCTTC. It codes for CASSLPIMYSYNEQFF.

The chain couples TRBV5-6 to TRBJ2-1, with 8 bases fitting TRBD2. This CDR3 comprises 14 residues. J gave up 5 bases and V 1 base, and 2 bases lay outside the gene matches. In germline, CDR1 is SGHDT, CDR2 YYEEEE. The CDR3 DNA reads as TGTGCCAGCAGCTTGTCGGGAGGGCACAATGAGCAGTTCTTC. Its protein product is CASSLSGGHNEQFF. Supplemented by reference TRBV5-6 and TRBJ2-1, the full variable domain reads DAGVTQSPTHLIKTRGQQVTLRCSPKSGHDTVSWYQQALGQGPQFIFQYYEEEERQRGNFPDRFSGHQFPNYSSELNVNALLLGDSALYLCASSLSGGHNEQFFGPGTRLTVL.

This clonotype appeared once. The chain recombines TRBV15 with TRBJ1-1, with TRBD1 matching over 9 bases. The CDR3 is made up of 17 amino acids. Per the germline V gene, CDR1 is LNHNV and CDR2 is YYDKDF (reference sequence). Trimming took 2 bases from V and 0 from J; bases not matched to a gene: 7. The CDR3 protein is CATSRTRGDRVNTEAFF. The CDR3 DNA reads TGTGCCACCAGCAGAACCCGGGGGGACAGGGTGAACACTGAAGCTTTCTTT. Full variable domain (outside the CDR3, taken from reference TRBV15 and TRBJ1-1): DAMVIQNPRYQVTQFGKPVTLSCSQTLNHNVMYWYQQKSSQAPKLLFHYYDKDFNNEADTPDNFQSRRPNTSFCFLDIRSPGLGDTAMYLCATSRTRGDRVNTEAFFGQGTRLTVV.

This rearrangement joins TRBV20-1 to TRBJ1-1; D not resolved. V dropped 5 bases and J dropped 1 base, with 8 bases sitting between them. The CDR3 has 12 amino acids. Germline V gene data show CDR1 as DFQATT and CDR2 as SNEGSKA (reference sequence). The CDR3 sequence: CSARTENTEAFF. Written as DNA, the CDR3 is TGCAGTGCTCGGACTGAGAACACTGAAGCTTTCTTT.

The J gene is TRBJ1-2, the V gene TRBV18; TRBD1 might be the D (5 bases). The germline V gene has CDR1 KGHSH and CDR2 LQKENI. V was shortened by 2 bases and J by 2 bases, with 12 bases between the two germline ends. The CDR3 length is 15 residues. The CDR3 DNA sequence: TGTGCCAGCTCACCAATTGAGGGACTGAACTATGGCTACACCTTC. Its translation: CASSPIEGLNYGYTF.

This clonotype occurred once. V gene TRBV4-2 combines with J gene TRBJ2-1; 12 bases agree with TRBD2. The ends lost 5 bases at V and 2 bases at J; junction bases unmatched: 7. Germline lookup yields CDR1 LGHNA and CDR2 YNFKEQ. The CDR3 spans 17 residues. The CDR3 loop is CASSKRLAGDPYNEQFF. CDR3 coding DNA: TGTGCCAGCAGCAAACGACTAGCGGGAGACCCCTACAATGAGCAGTTCTTC.

V usage is TRBV20-1 and J usage is TRBJ2-7; a possible D gene is TRBD2 (6 bases). V gave up 5 bases and J gave up 2 bases, with 10 bases separating them. This CDR3 has 12 amino acids. CDR1 DFQATT and CDR2 SNEGSKA come from the germline V gene (reference sequence). CDR3 nucleotide sequence: TGCAGTGCTGCCCGGACTACCTACGAGCAGTACTTC. Translated: CSAARTTYEQYF.

The V and J genes are TRBV27 and TRBJ2-2; 9 bases are a match to TRBD1. The germline gives CDR1 MNHEY, CDR2 SMNVEV (reference sequence). The CDR3 spans 13 residues. CDR3 amino acids: CGTGTGTTGELFF. CDR3 sequence (DNA): TGTGGGACCGGGACAGGGACCACCGGGGAGCTGTTTTTT.

This sequence joins TRBV5-1 and TRBJ1-2; the D is unclear. Between the trimmed V and J ends, which lost 0 bases and 2 bases, there was a span of 11 bases. This CDR3 is built from 15 residues. The germline V gene has CDR1 SGHRS and CDR2 YFSETQ. The CDR3 nucleotides read TGCGCCAGCAGCTTGGGGGGAGCAGCGAACTATGGCTACACCTTC. Encoded protein: CASSLGGAANYGYTF.

The rearrangement joins TRBV12-3 or TRBV12-4 to TRBJ1-2; D is unresolved. CDR3 length: 13 residues. The V and J ends lost 1 base and 4 bases respectively, with 7 bases between them. The CDR3 region has the DNA TGTGCCAGCAGTTTAGACCGCCTCTATGGCTACACCTTC. Translated: CASSLDRLYGYTF.

The chain combines TRBV5-1 with TRBJ1-2, with TRBD1 identical over 8 bases. Unmatched junction bases numbered 5, after V lost 5 bases and J lost 2 bases. The CDR3 sequence is 14 residues long. Per germline, CDR1 SGHRS and CDR2 YFSETQ. The CDR3 is CASRSGQDNYGYTF. Here the CDR3 DNA reads TGCGCCAGCAGGTCGGGACAGGACAACTATGGCTACACCTTC.

A few counts support this clonotype. The chain recombines TRBV9 with TRBJ2-1; possible D gene TRBD2, 5 bases. The V gene's germline CDR1 is SGDLS and CDR2 YYNGEE. Trimming took 5 bases from V and 0 from J, leaving 12 bases between them. This CDR3 region has 15 residues. The CDR3 DNA sequence: TGTGCCAGCAGTGGAGGTGGGAGCTCCTACAATGAGCAGTTCTTC. This codes for CASSGGGSSYNEQFF.